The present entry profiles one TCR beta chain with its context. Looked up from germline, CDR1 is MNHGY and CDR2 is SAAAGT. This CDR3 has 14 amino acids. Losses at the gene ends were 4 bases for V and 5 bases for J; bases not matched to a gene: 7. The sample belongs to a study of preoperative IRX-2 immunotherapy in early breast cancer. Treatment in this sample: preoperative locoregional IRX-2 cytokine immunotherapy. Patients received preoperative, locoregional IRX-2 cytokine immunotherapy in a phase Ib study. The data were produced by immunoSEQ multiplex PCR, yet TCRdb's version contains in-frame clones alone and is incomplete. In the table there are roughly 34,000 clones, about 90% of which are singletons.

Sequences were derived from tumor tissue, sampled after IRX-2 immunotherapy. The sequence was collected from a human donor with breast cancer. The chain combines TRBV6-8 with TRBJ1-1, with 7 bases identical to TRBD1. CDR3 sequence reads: CASSSSGGRTEAFF. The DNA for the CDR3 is TGTGCCAGCAGTTCTTCAGGGGGAAGGACTGAAGCTTTCTTT.